This TCR beta chain was obtained from a study of cytomegalovirus exposure and HLA in healthy donors. Study results and caveats: In a later analysis, CMV-associated beta chains were mostly HLA-associated, it appeared. Altogether, some 170 TCR beta chains were recorded as cytomegalovirus-associated. Later on, a genetic analysis was performed. It linked a missense variant in DCLRE1C with V- and J-gene trimming of TCR beta. HLA alleles were associated with 15,000 to 20,000 TCR beta sequences in a later analysis at 0.05 false discovery rate.

With 60 Vbeta and 13 Jbeta primers, the PCR was carried out. The method was immunoSEQ multiplex PCR; TCRdb's version includes in-frame clones alone and lacks a portion of them. The sample gives about 200,000 clones, over 65% of which show up once; approximately 0.6% is in the top ten. V dropped 0 bases and J dropped 5 bases, with 13 bases sitting between them. Germline CDR1 SGHVS, CDR2 FQNEAQ. The CDR3 is made up of 15 amino acids. On this clone: Its target is not known. Other nucleotide sequences in the sample specify the same CDR3.

Sequencing was performed on PBMCs. This TCR was sampled from a man aged 18 to 30 in good health and CMV-seronegative. V usage is TRBV7-8 and J usage is TRBJ1-1; possible D gene TRBD1, 6 bases. In DNA, the CDR3 is TGTGCCAGCAGCTTAGCACAGGGAATTGGGACTGAAGCTTTCTTT. This gives the protein CASSLAQGIGTEAFF.